Each of the 4 T cell receptor beta chains below was sequenced from the same sample in a study of shared clonotypes between healthy human individuals. Some clones are missing from TCRdb's copy, which holds only in-frame ones; the method was immunoSEQ multiplex PCR. There are millions of clones in the sample; around 94% occur only once, and roughly 0.14% lies in the top ten. The sample was naive CD4+ T cells sorted from blood. Subset given: CD45RA+ positively selected. These receptors came from a man younger than 35 in good health.

This rearrangement joins TRBV4-1 to TRBJ2-5; D may be TRBD1 or TRBD2 (5 bases each). This CDR3 region has 15 residues. Trimming removed 2 bases from V and 4 bases from J, with 14 bases in between. Per germline, CDR1 MGHRA and CDR2 YSYEKL. The chain's CDR3 is CASSQSRGAVETQYF. CDR3 sequence (DNA): TGCGCCAGCAGCCAATCCAGAGGGGCGGTAGAGACCCAGTACTTC.

The J gene is TRBJ2-5, the V gene TRBV4-1, with a weak D call TRBD2 (6 bases). There are 18 residues in the CDR3. V was pared by 0 bases and J by 2 bases, with 19 bases between. Germline CDR1 is MGHRA and CDR2 is YSYEKL. As DNA, the CDR3 is TGCGCCAGCAGCCAAGATCACCTTCGGCGGGGACGGCAAGAGACCCAGTACTTC. Amino acids: CASSQDHLRRGRQETQYF.

The chain carries TRBV18 and TRBJ1-1; no reliable D call. With 3 bases removed from V and 4 bases from J, the gap between germline ends came to 9 bases. Germline lookup yields CDR1 KGHSH and CDR2 LQKENI. CDR3 length equals 13 residues. The CDR3 loop reads CASSPRGVTEAFF. DNA for the CDR3: TGTGCCAGCTCACCGCGGGGTGTCACTGAAGCTTTCTTT.

In its sample, this clone was seen once. Different DNA sequences within this sample yield the same CDR3. The chain links TRBV7-3 to TRBJ2-3, with 9 bases aligning to TRBD1. Germline-derived CDR1 and CDR2 are SGHTA and FQGTGA. This CDR3 is built from 15 residues. The ends lost 5 bases at V and 1 base at J; junction bases unmatched: 4. The CDR3, as DNA: TGTGCCAGCAGCCCGAGGACAGGGGGCACAGATACGCAGTATTTT. It yields the protein CASSPRTGGTDTQYF.